There are many counts of the clone carrying this T cell receptor (beta chain). The target antigen is unknown. The authors amplified TCR beta CDR3 regions from RNA transcripts. The workflow started with a first-round RT-PCR run with HTBI primers and then moved on to a second-round multiplex PCR. TCRdb called the multiplex PCR reads again in MiXCR, with one record for every CDR3 protein. The sample holds 740,000 or so distinct CDR3 sequences, around 40% seen once. This entry belongs to a study of Graves' ophthalmopathy and Graves' hyperthyroidism. About the study: At initial diagnosis, peripheral blood was obtained, and this preceded any treatment. Study-wide results and caveats: A 13-signature model separated ophthalmopathy from stable hyperthyroidism, just under 90% sensitivity, roughly 81% specificity.

Looked up from germline, CDR1 is SGHRS and CDR2 is YFSETQ. This CDR3 has 15 residues. V shed 4 bases, J shed 7 bases, and the junction held 13 bases outside the gene matches. The receptor was derived from an adult man with Graves' ophthalmopathy. Sequenced material: peripheral blood. This chain connects TRBV5-1 to TRBJ1-1, with 7 bases matching TRBD1. CDR3 loop: CASSVLQGSVGEAFF. CDR3 DNA sequence: TGCGCCAGCAGCGTATTACAGGGGTCAGTAGGTGAAGCTTTCTTT. Supplemented by reference TRBV5-1 and TRBJ1-1, the full variable domain reads KAGVTQTPRYLIKTRGQQVTLSCSPISGHRSVSWYQQTPGQGLQFLFEYFSETQRNKGNFPGRFSGRQFSNSRSEMNVSTLELGDSALYLCASSVLQGSVGEAFFGQGTRLTVV.